A selection of T cell receptor beta chains follows, all from one sample in a study of cytomegalovirus exposure and HLA in healthy donors. This table comes from immunoSEQ multiplex PCR, and its TCRdb copy is limited to in-frame clones, with some not included. In the table there are 110,000 to 150,000 clones, 55% to 85% of which are singletons. Sequencing input: PBMCs. These receptors were collected from a man between 40 and 49 years old in good health and CMV-seronegative. CDR3s include the opening cysteine and the closing phenylalanine or tryptophan. Each record gives: J gene, V gene, CDR3 protein.

J: TRBJ2-3
V: TRBV7-3
CDR3: CASSLSAGVVTDTQYF

J: TRBJ1-2
V: TRBV11-2
CDR3: CASSLVVGGSEGYTF

J: TRBJ1-6
V: TRBV9
CDR3: CASSVDGGSPLHF

J: TRBJ2-1
V: TRBV15
CDR3: CATSRQAIGPYQGRDEQFF

J: TRBJ2-7
V: TRBV6-5
CDR3: CASSYSTWGVEQYF

J: TRBJ2-2
V: TRBV27
CDR3: CASSSGLPDAPGELFF

J: TRBJ2-3
V: TRBV10-3
CDR3: CAFGTNTDTQYF

J: TRBJ2-3
V: TRBV30
CDR3: CAWTGQSTDTQYF

J: TRBJ2-1
V: TRBV5-4
CDR3: CASRPIDRGEQFF

J: TRBJ2-7
V: TRBV4-1
CDR3: CASSQETGLAGRHEQYF

J: TRBJ2-6
V: TRBV25-1
CDR3: CASSGIAGGPGANVLTF

J: TRBJ2-5
V: TRBV9
CDR3: CASSKPGTSGREQYF

J: TRBJ2-7
V: TRBV15
CDR3: CATGRPGLNSYEQYF

J: TRBJ2-7
V: TRBV4-1
CDR3: CASSQDTGTSGYALSYEQYF

J: TRBJ1-3
V: TRBV9
CDR3: CASSAGHFSGNTIYF

J: TRBJ2-3
V: TRBV18
CDR3: CASSRRDGSTDTQYF

J: TRBJ2-7
V: TRBV13
CDR3: CASSSSGGSYEQYF

J: TRBJ2-5
V: TRBV27
CDR3: CASIRGETQYF

J: TRBJ2-7
V: TRBV5-6
CDR3: CASSWRYREQYF

J: TRBJ2-3
V: TRBV7-8
CDR3: CASSPGQTTDTQYF

J: TRBJ2-5
V: TRBV5-1
CDR3: CASSHDRGQVSTQYF

J: TRBJ1-2
V: TRBV5-6
CDR3: CASNGFGGYGYPF

J: TRBJ1-5
V: TRBV7-9
CDR3: CASSLDRQPQNF

J: TRBJ2-1
V: TRBV6-6
CDR3: CASSYSRTGSEFF

J: TRBJ1-2
V: TRBV6-5
CDR3: CASSYQQGYYGYTF

J: TRBJ1-4
V: TRBV18
CDR3: CASSSPGVDEKLFF

J: TRBJ1-4
V: TRBV27
CDR3: CASSLTGGYEKLFF

J: TRBJ2-1
V: TRBV27
CDR3: CASSFLFQGDEQFF

J: TRBJ1-3
V: TRBV13
CDR3: CASSPSRDRGNTIYF

J: TRBJ2-5
V: TRBV11-2
CDR3: CASSLDSVEETQYF

J: TRBJ2-7
V: TRBV18
CDR3: CASSPSGQGEQYF

J: TRBJ2-7
V: TRBV4-1
CDR3: CASSQEPPGLAGYEQYF

J: TRBJ2-2
V: TRBV19
CDR3: CATGQGASGTGELFF

J: TRBJ1-2
V: TRBV6-1
CDR3: CASSEIDRGYF

J: TRBJ1-6
V: TRBV5-1
CDR3: CASSQDRGRDSPLHF

J: TRBJ2-3
V: TRBV2
CDR3: CASSVGLAADTQYF

J: TRBJ2-2
V: TRBV5-1
CDR3: CASSETSGSLAGELFF

J: TRBJ2-3
V: TRBV5-5
CDR3: CASSFSPTDTQYF

J: TRBJ1-1
V: TRBV28
CDR3: CASSPYQGNTEAFF

J: TRBJ2-2
V: TRBV6-5
CDR3: CASNYDRENTGELFF

J: TRBJ1-5
V: TRBV27
CDR3: CASSPPGQDSNQPQHF